Below are 18 T cell receptor beta chains sequenced from a single sample in a study of T cell responses to AZD1222 COVID-19 vaccine. Repertoires were generated with immunoSEQ multiplex PCR, while TCRdb's copy carries only in-frame clones and drops some. Of about 130,000 clones in the sample, approximately 94% were seen once. The sample in question was peripheral blood, obtained on day 0 of AZD1222 vaccination. All receptors derive from an adult in good health.

CDR3 amino acids: CASSLPGPNLGNTIYF. Here the CDR3 DNA reads TGCGCCAGCAGCCTCCCGGGGCCTAACCTGGGAAACACCATATATTTT. The chain employs TRBV4-1 and TRBJ1-3, with D possibly being TRBD1 (5 bases). CDR3 length equals 16 residues. Germline CDR1 is MGHRA and CDR2 is YSYEKL. V was trimmed by 4 bases and J by 4 bases, leaving 17 bases between them.

CDR3 nucleotide sequence: TGTGCCAGCAGTGAAGTTTTTATGTCACGAGCTAACTATGGCTACACCTTC. Encoded protein: CASSEVFMSRANYGYTF. The chain employs TRBV2 and TRBJ1-2; D unresolved. Germline-derived CDR1 and CDR2 are SNHLY and FYNNEI. The CDR3 runs 17 residues. The ends were cut back, 1 base at V and 0 bases at J, with 15 bases in the middle.

The genes are TRBV6-1 and TRBJ2-6; TRBD1 matches 8 bases. V shed 3 bases and J 2 bases; nucleotides not matched to a gene: 3. Germline V gives CDR1 MNHNS, CDR2 SASEGT. This CDR3 comprises 16 residues. The CDR3 nucleotides are TGTGCCAGCAGTGACGGACAGGGCCCTGGGGCCAACGTCCTGACTTTC. Translation gives CASSDGQGPGANVLTF.

The chain is built from TRBV4-2 and TRBJ2-2; D not certain. CDR1 is LGHNA, CDR2 YNFKEQ, per germline. This CDR3 comprises 13 residues. Trimming shortened V by 3 bases and J by 4 bases, and 6 bases separated the two germline ends. CDR3 coding DNA: TGTGCCAGCAGCCAGACGAGCACCGGGGAGCTGTTTTTT. Residues: CASSQTSTGELFF.

The chain employs TRBV11-3 and TRBJ2-1, with 11 bases fitting TRBD2. With V trimmed by 5 bases and J by 3 bases, 9 bases remained unmatched. The CDR3 is 17 residues long. From germline, CDR1 is SGHNT and CDR2 YENEEA. The CDR3, as DNA: TGTGCCAGCAGCACGCAATTCCTAGCGGGGGGCTACAATGAGCAGTTCTTC. This translates into CASSTQFLAGGYNEQFF. Using reference TRBV11-3 and TRBJ2-1 for the parts outside the CDR3, the full variable domain is EAGVVQSPRYKIIEKKQPVAFWCNPISGHNTLYWYLQNLGQGPELLIRYENEEAVDDSQLPKDRFSAERLKGVDSTLKIQPAELGDSAVYLCASSTQFLAGGYNEQFFGPGTRLTVL.

The chain combines TRBV12-3 or TRBV12-4 with TRBJ2-1; 12 positions agree with TRBD2. There are 12 residues in the CDR3. After removal of 6 bases from V and 13 bases from J, the junction contained 4 bases not matched to a gene. CDR3 region: CASSPSGGGQFF. The CDR3 DNA is TGTGCCAGCAGCCCTAGCGGGGGGGGACAGTTCTTC.

The gene calls are TRBV5-1 and TRBJ1-1; D call uncertain. This CDR3 has 14 residues. The V gene lost 4 bases and the J gene lost 3 bases, with 13 bases spanning the gap. Germline V gives CDR1 SGHRS, CDR2 YFSETQ. The CDR3 reads CASSLQGGDTEAFF. CDR3 DNA: TGCGCCAGCAGCCTGCAAGGAGGAGACACTGAAGCTTTCTTT.

On this clone: A read error may account for a junction end that differs from germline. V is TRBV6-5 and J is TRBJ2-1; D perhaps matches TRBD1 (6 bases). CDR1 and CDR2 (germline): MNHEY, SVGAGI. CDR3 length: 13 residues. The CDR3 sequence: CASSRQVYSEQFF. DNA of the CDR3: TGTGCCAGCAGTAGACAGGTCTACAGTGAGCAGTTCTTC.

The rearrangement links TRBV6-5 to TRBJ1-1, with TRBD1 identical over 7 bases. CDR1 and CDR2 (germline): MNHEY, SVGAGI. The CDR3 loop spans 13 amino acids. V lost 6 bases to trimming and J lost 4 bases; unmatched junction nucleotides: 5. The CDR3 loop reads CASRTGQPTEAFF. The CDR3 DNA reads TGTGCCAGCAGAACGGGACAGCCCACTGAAGCTTTCTTT.

The chain is built from TRBV4-1 and TRBJ2-3; D may match TRBD1 or TRBD2 (6 bases each). Per germline, CDR1 MGHRA and CDR2 YSYEKL. Trimming pared 0 bases from V and 13 bases from J, leaving 14 bases between. The CDR3 sequence is 13 residues long. The CDR3 sequence is CASSQDRLGGKYF. In DNA, the CDR3 is TGCGCCAGCAGCCAAGATCGACTAGGGGGGAAGTATTTT.

J is TRBJ2-7 and V is TRBV30; D gene ambiguous. The V and J ends lost 0 bases and 0 bases respectively, with 6 bases between them. CDR1 is GTSNPN and CDR2 is SVGIG in the germline V gene (reference sequence). The CDR3 has 13 residues. CDR3 protein: CAWSVDFSYEQYF. The DNA of the CDR3 is TGTGCCTGGAGTGTTGACTTCTCCTACGAGCAGTACTTC.

The V call is TRBV15, the J call TRBJ1-1; D call uncertain. Germline CDR1 reads LNHNV; CDR2 reads YYDKDF (reference sequence). The V end was cut by 0 bases, the J end by 9 bases, with 11 bases between. This CDR3 comprises 13 residues. CDR3 loop: CATSREGLPKAFF. The CDR3 DNA follows: TGTGCCACCAGCAGAGAGGGTCTCCCGAAAGCTTTCTTT.

The J gene is TRBJ2-7, the V gene TRBV9, with a weak D call TRBD2 (6 bases). Germline V gene lookup returns CDR1 SGDLS and CDR2 YYNGEE. CDR3 length: 17 residues. Trimming removed 0 bases from V and 6 bases from J, with 22 bases in between. CDR3: CASSVGSPLIGGGEQYF. In DNA, the CDR3 is TGTGCCAGCAGCGTAGGATCTCCGCTGATTGGGGGAGGCGAGCAGTACTTC.

As concerns this clone: At the DNA level, this CDR3 is encoded by other sequences in the same sample as well. V gene TRBV2 combines with J gene TRBJ1-1; TRBD1 agrees at 8 bases. The length of the CDR3 is 13 residues. CDR1 and CDR2 (germline): SNHLY, FYNNEI. V was pared by 8 bases and J by 1 base, with 3 bases of the junction left unmatched. CDR3 in amino acids: CASRGQGNTEAFF. The CDR3 DNA reads TGTGCCAGCCGAGGACAGGGGAACACTGAAGCTTTCTTT.

V gene TRBV6-5 combines with J gene TRBJ2-1, with D unclear. The CDR3 is 13 residues long. The V and J ends lost 0 bases and 3 bases respectively, with 3 bases between them. The V gene's germline CDR1 is MNHEY and CDR2 SVGAGI. The CDR3 nucleotides are TGTGCCAGCAGTTACTCTGGCTACAATGAGCAGTTCTTC. Its protein product is CASSYSGYNEQFF.

V gene TRBV9 combines with J gene TRBJ1-5; D remains unclear. V was trimmed by 0 bases and J by 0 bases, leaving 7 bases between them. The CDR3 contains 15 residues. Germline V CDR1 and CDR2: SGDLS, YYNGEE. CDR3 bases: TGTGCCAGCAGCGTAGACGGGAATAGCAATCAGCCCCAGCATTTT. Its protein product is CASSVDGNSNQPQHF.

The V gene is TRBV2, the J gene TRBJ1-6; 9 positions match TRBD1. The CDR3 sequence is 17 residues long. The V and J ends lost 6 bases and 6 bases, in that order; junction bases with no gene match: 12. The germline CDR1 and CDR2 sequences are SNHLY and FYNNEI. The DNA for the CDR3 is TGTGCCAGCAGGTCCGGGACAGGGAGTTATATTAATTCACCCCTCCACTTT. Amino acids: CASRSGTGSYINSPLHF.

J is TRBJ1-6 and V is TRBV10-3, with D possibly being TRBD1 (6 bases). V was shortened by 3 bases and J by 3 bases, with 18 bases between the two germline ends. The CDR3 runs to 18 residues. In germline, CDR1 is ENHRY, CDR2 SYGVKD. CDR3 in amino acids: CAISERGRGGGYNSPLHF. The CDR3 bases are TGTGCCATCAGTGAACGGGGCAGGGGAGGGGGCTATAATTCACCCCTCCACTTT.